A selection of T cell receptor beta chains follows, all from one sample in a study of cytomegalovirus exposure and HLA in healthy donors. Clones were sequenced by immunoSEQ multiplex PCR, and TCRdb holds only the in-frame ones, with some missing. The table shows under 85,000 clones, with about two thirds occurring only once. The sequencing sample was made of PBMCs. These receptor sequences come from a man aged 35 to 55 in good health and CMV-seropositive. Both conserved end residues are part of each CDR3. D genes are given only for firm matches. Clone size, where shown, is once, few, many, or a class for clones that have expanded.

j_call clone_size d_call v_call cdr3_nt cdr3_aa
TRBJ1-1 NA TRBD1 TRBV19 TGTGCCAGTACCCATCCACAGGGGATGAACACTGAAGCTTTCTTT CASTHPQGMNTEAFF
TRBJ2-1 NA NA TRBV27 TGTGCCAGCGGGGGGGAAACCTGGGGGGGGGCGGGCAATGAGCAGTTCTTC CASGGETWGGAGNEQFF
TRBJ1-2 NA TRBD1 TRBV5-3 TGTGCCAGAAGCCATACAAACAGGGGGGCTAACTATGGCTACACCTTC CARSHTNRGANYGYTF
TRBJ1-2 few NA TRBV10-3 TGTGCCATCTGGGCAGGGGCTAACTATGGCTACACCTTC CAIWAGANYGYTF
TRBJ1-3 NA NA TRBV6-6 TGTGCCAGCAGGGACAGCTCTGAAAACACCATATATTTT CASRDSSENTIYF
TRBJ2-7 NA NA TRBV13 TGTGCCAGCAGCCCAACACAGGGATACGAGCAGTACTTC CASSPTQGYEQYF
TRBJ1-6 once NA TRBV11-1 TGTGCCAGCAGCTTAGATGGGGGCCATAATTCACCCCTCCACTTT CASSLDGGHNSPLHF
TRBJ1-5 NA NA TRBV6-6 TGTGCCAGCAGTTCCCCAGGGACTAATCAGCCCCAGCATTTT CASSSPGTNQPQHF
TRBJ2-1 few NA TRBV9 TGTGCCAGCAGCGTTACCTCAGGGGGGCGTAACGGGGTCTTC CASSVTSGGRNGVF
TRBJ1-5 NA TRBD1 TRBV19 TGTGCCACTGCCGGGACAGGGGCTCATCAGCCCCAGCATTTT CATAGTGAHQPQHF
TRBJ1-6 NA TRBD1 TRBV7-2 TGTGCCAGCAGCACCGACAGGGTGGGTTCACCCCTCCACTTT CASSTDRVGSPLHF
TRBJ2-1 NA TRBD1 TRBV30 TGTGCCTGGAGTCCCAACCCCGGACAGGGGACTGAGCAGTTCTTC CAWSPNPGQGTEQFF
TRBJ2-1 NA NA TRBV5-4 TGTGCCAGCAGCTCACCCCTGGACAGACACAATGAGCAGTTCTTC CASSSPLDRHNEQFF
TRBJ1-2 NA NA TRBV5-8 TGTGCCAGCAGGAGGAGGGCATGGGGTGAGGATGGCTACACCTTC CASRRRAWGEDGYTF
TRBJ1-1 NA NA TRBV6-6 TGTGCCAGCAGTTACAACCCGACAGCGAGGAACACTGAAGCTTTCTTT CASSYNPTARNTEAFF
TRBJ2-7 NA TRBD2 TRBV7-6 TGTGCCAGCAGCCAACTAGCGGGAGGGAACGAGCAGTACTTC CASSQLAGGNEQYF
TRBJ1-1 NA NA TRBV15 TGTGCCACCAGCAGAGATCGGCCGGGGAACACTGAAGCTTTCTTT CATSRDRPGNTEAFF
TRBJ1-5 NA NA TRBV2 TGTGCCAGCACTGGACAGATCAGCAATCAGCCCCAGCATTTT CASTGQISNQPQHF
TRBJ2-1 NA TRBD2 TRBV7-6 TGTGCCAGCAGCTTAGGGACTAGCAGCTCCTACAATGAGCAGTTCTTC CASSLGTSSSYNEQFF
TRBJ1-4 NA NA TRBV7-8 TGTGCCAGCAGCCCGTGGTTTTCGGGTGGCGGTAATGAAAAACTGTTTTTT CASSPWFSGGGNEKLFF
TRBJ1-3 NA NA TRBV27 TGTGCCAGCAGTTTAGGGACACCCGGCTCTGGAAACACCATATATTTT CASSLGTPGSGNTIYF
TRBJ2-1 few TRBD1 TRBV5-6 TGTGCCAGCACCCGATGGGGGACAGGGGGTAATGAGCAGTTCTTC CASTRWGTGGNEQFF
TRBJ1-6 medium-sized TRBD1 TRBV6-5 TGTGCCAGCAGTTACTCAGGACAGGGAAATTCACCCCTCCACTTT CASSYSGQGNSPLHF